A single sample gave rise to the 29 T cell receptor beta chains below, sequenced in a study of identical twins. TCRdb re-called the 5' RACE reads with MiXCR, one entry per CDR3 protein. The table lists about 220,000 distinct CDR3 sequences, around 8% of them singletons. The sample also formed part of further work on yellow fever vaccine responses in identical twins.

The sample comprised memory (CD45RO+) T cells sorted from blood. The receptors were sampled from a woman aged 18-29 years in good health.

There are many counts of this clonotype. The chain is built from TRBV20-1 and TRBJ1-6, with D maybe TRBD1 (5 bases). V lost 3 bases and J lost 2, with 8 bases in between. There are 14 residues in the CDR3. Germline lookup yields CDR1 DFQATT and CDR2 SNEGSKA (reference sequence). The CDR3 DNA reads as TGCAGTGCTAGGGGGCAGGCCTATAATTCACCCCTCCACTTT. Its translation: CSARGQAYNSPLHF.

This clonotype was counted a few times. The chain links TRBV5-5 to TRBJ2-2; D perhaps matches TRBD2 (6 bases). Germline V gene lookup returns CDR1 SGHKS and CDR2 YYEKEE (reference sequence). V lost 0 bases and J lost 4, with 13 bases in between. This CDR3 is built from 16 residues. The CDR3 sequence is CASSLVGGDATGELFF. CDR3 DNA sequence: TGTGCCAGCAGCTTGGTTGGCGGGGACGCCACCGGGGAGCTGTTTTTT.

Only a few counts were recorded for this clonotype. The J gene is TRBJ1-3, the V gene TRBV10-3; no reliable D call. The CDR3 covers 13 residues. From germline, CDR1 is ENHRY and CDR2 SYGVKD. Trimming took off 8 bases at V and 4 bases at J, with 12 bases between the two ends. The CDR3 coding sequence is TGTGCCATCGCGGCGTTAGGGGGAAACACCATATATTTT. Its translation is CAIAALGGNTIYF.

This clonotype has a count of ten or more. The chain carries TRBV9 and TRBJ2-7, with a possible D match to TRBD2 (6 bases). Between the trimmed V and J ends, which lost 0 bases and 6 bases, there was a span of 16 bases. There are 15 residues in the CDR3. Germline V lookup: CDR1 SGDLS, CDR2 YYNGEE. The CDR3, as DNA: TGTGCCAGCAGCGTAGCGACGGGAGTTGGGGCCGAGCAGTACTTC. Protein product: CASSVATGVGAEQYF.

This clonotype has ten or more counts. The rearrangement joins TRBV12-3 or TRBV12-4 to TRBJ1-3; TRBD1 matches 7 bases. The CDR3 extends over 14 amino acids. V lost 5 bases, J lost 2 bases, and 3 bases stayed unmatched. The CDR3 DNA follows: TGTGCCAGCAGTCCACAGGGGCCTGGAAACACCATATATTTT. Translated: CASSPQGPGNTIYF.

This clonotype was counted at least ten times. The chain joins TRBV25-1 to TRBJ2-1; 8 nucleotides match TRBD2. Germline lookup yields CDR1 MGHDK and CDR2 SYGVNS. Trimming took 7 bases from V and 3 from J; bases not matched to a gene: 29. The length of the CDR3 is 22 residues. This CDR3 reads CASTPLAGGLEGFFRNYNEQFF. The CDR3 DNA sequence: TGTGCCAGCACCCCCCTAGCGGGCGGTCTTGAGGGGTTTTTTCGTAACTACAATGAGCAGTTCTTC.

The J gene is TRBJ2-7, the V gene TRBV7-2; weak D call: TRBD2 (5 bases). Deletions cut 10 bases from V and 1 base from J, with 17 bases between. CDR1 and CDR2 from the germline V gene are SGHTA and FQGNSA. This CDR3 contains 14 residues. The CDR3 spells CATHASGSSYEQYF. The DNA of the CDR3 is TGTGCCACCCATGCCTCGGGGTCATCCTACGAGCAGTACTTC.

This clonotype was counted at least ten times. Here the CDR3 DNA reads TGCAGTGCTAGAGAGCCCCGAGGGGCCGCTCAGCCCCAGCATTTT. The encoded protein is CSAREPRGAAQPQHF. The V gene is TRBV20-1, the J gene TRBJ1-5; a possible D gene is TRBD1 (5 bases). Germline-derived CDR1 and CDR2 are DFQATT and SNEGSKA (reference sequence). The CDR3 extends over 15 amino acids. V was clipped by 0 bases and J by 6 bases, with 15 bases between them.

Here the CDR3 reads CASSLGRQVQETQYF. As DNA, the CDR3 is TGTGCCAGCAGCTTAGGTAGACAGGTCCAAGAGACCCAGTACTTC. The V and J genes are TRBV7-9 and TRBJ2-5, with D perhaps TRBD1 (6 bases). This CDR3 contains 15 residues. Germline V gene lookup returns CDR1 SEHNR and CDR2 FQNEAQ (reference sequence). The V and J ends lost 1 base and 1 base respectively, with 10 bases between them.

The gene calls are TRBV6-5 and TRBJ1-2, with D unclear. With 9 bases removed from V and 6 bases from J, the gap between germline ends came to 17 bases. This CDR3 has 13 amino acids. The V gene's germline CDR1 is MNHEY and CDR2 SVGAGI. The CDR3 reads CASEILGSDGYTF. CDR3 DNA sequence: TGTGCCAGTGAAATACTCGGTAGCGATGGCTACACCTTC.

This clonotype was seen only a few times. The chain joins TRBV29-1 to TRBJ1-1, with no clear D. The CDR3 totals 12 residues. Trimming took 7 bases from V and 1 from J, leaving 10 bases between them. Germline V CDR1 and CDR2: SQVTM, ANQGSEA. The CDR3 sequence: CSGRLGNTEAFF. For the CDR3, the DNA is TGCAGCGGACGCTTGGGGAACACTGAAGCTTTCTTT.

Many counts were recorded for this clonotype. The V and J genes are TRBV12-3 or TRBV12-4 and TRBJ2-1; TRBD1 agrees at 8 bases. V dropped 3 bases and J dropped 3; count of bases not matched to a gene: 4. This CDR3 contains 15 residues. CDR3 DNA: TGTGCCAGCAGTTTCCAGGGGGCTAACTACAATGAGCAGTTCTTC. This translates into CASSFQGANYNEQFF.

The chain is built from TRBV7-2 and TRBJ2-5, with TRBD2 matching 12 bases. CDR3 length: 16 residues. V dropped 3 bases and J dropped 4; count of bases not matched to a gene: 6. From germline, CDR1 is SGHTA and CDR2 FQGNSA. CDR3 protein: CASSFRTSGTGETQYF. Written as DNA, the CDR3 is TGTGCCAGCAGCTTTCGGACTAGCGGGACGGGAGAGACCCAGTACTTC.

CDR3 loop: CASSQDPGTSGNEQFF. In DNA, the CDR3 is TGTGCCAGCAGCCAAGACCCCGGGACTTCCGGGAATGAGCAGTTCTTC. This chain connects TRBV4-2 to TRBJ2-1; D might be TRBD2 (6 bases). CDR1 LGHNA and CDR2 YNFKEQ come from the germline V gene. V dropped 0 bases and J dropped 7 bases, with 16 bases sitting between them. This CDR3 is 16 amino acids long.

This clonotype was counted only a few times. The chain is built from TRBV3-1 and TRBJ1-2, with TRBD1 matching 8 bases. The CDR3 loop spans 15 amino acids. CDR1 and CDR2 from the germline V gene are LGHDT and YNNKEL (reference sequence). Losses at the gene ends were 5 bases for V and 2 bases for J; bases not matched to a gene: 7. The CDR3 sequence: CASSARTGRNYGYTF. The CDR3 DNA sequence: TGTGCCAGCAGCGCCCGGACAGGGAGGAACTATGGCTACACCTTC.

This clonotype was picked up a small number of times. CDR3 nucleotide sequence: TGCGCCAGCAGCCAAGATCAGGGGGTTGACTATGGCTACACCTTC. Translated: CASSQDQGVDYGYTF. This chain uses TRBV4-3 with TRBJ1-2, with 7 bases lining up with TRBD1. This CDR3 is built from 15 residues. Trimming took 0 bases from V and 3 from J; bases not matched to a gene: 4. The germline gives CDR1 LGHNA, CDR2 YSLEER.

This rearrangement joins TRBV5-1 to TRBJ2-3; 10 positions agree with TRBD2. V was clipped by 0 bases and J by 2 bases; unmatched bases: 6. The CDR3 runs 17 residues. Germline lookup yields CDR1 SGHRS and CDR2 YFSETQ. The DNA of the CDR3 is TGCGCCAGCAGCTTGGGGGCTAGCGGGGGCACCACAGATACGCAGTATTTT. This codes for CASSLGASGGTTDTQYF.

The rearrangement joins TRBV6-2 or TRBV6-3 to TRBJ2-4; TRBD1 is a possible D gene (5 bases). CDR1 MNHEY and CDR2 SVGEGT come from the germline V gene. CDR3 length equals 13 residues. V gave up 2 bases and J gave up 8 bases, with 10 bases separating them. For the CDR3, the DNA is TGTGCCAGCAGTTACGGGCAGGGCTACATTCAGTACTTC. Translation: CASSYGQGYIQYF.

This clonotype was observed many times. V and J are TRBV7-8 and TRBJ2-2; D might be TRBD2 (7 bases). This CDR3 is 15 amino acids long. Germline CDR1 is SGHVS and CDR2 is FQNEAQ. Between the trimmed V and J ends, which lost 7 bases and 6 bases, there was a span of 18 bases. The CDR3, as DNA: TGTGCCAGCACCACTCGGGGGGCGGGGTCCGGGGAGCTGTTTTTT. It specifies CASTTRGAGSGELFF.

The chain carries TRBV20-1 and TRBJ2-2; a weak D match, TRBD2 (6 bases). This CDR3 is 15 amino acids long. Looked up from germline, CDR1 is DFQATT and CDR2 is SNEGSKA (reference sequence). Trimming removed 3 bases from V and 5 bases from J, with 16 bases in between. The CDR3 DNA is TGCAGTGCTAGGAGCCCGGGACTGGAAACCGGGGAGCTGTTTTTT. Protein product: CSARSPGLETGELFF.

This clonotype has a count of ten or more. The chain is built from TRBV28 and TRBJ1-1; D gene ambiguous. This CDR3 comprises 14 residues. The germline gives CDR1 MDHEN, CDR2 SYDVKM. Trimming took 4 bases from V and 1 from J, leaving 10 bases between them. DNA of the CDR3: TGTGCCAGCAGTTCCTTGGACGGGAACACTGAAGCTTTCTTT. This sequence encodes CASSSLDGNTEAFF.

The table lists this clonotype with many counts. The chain carries TRBV5-1 and TRBJ1-3, with 7 bases lining up with TRBD1. Germline V gene sequence: CDR1 SGHRS, CDR2 YFSETQ. V trimming: 4 bases; J trimming: 4 bases; junction bases outside the gene matches: 5. The CDR3 spans 14 residues. The CDR3 loop is CASSIGTEGNTIYF. In DNA, the CDR3 is TGCGCCAGCAGCATCGGGACAGAAGGAAACACCATATATTTT.

The V gene is TRBV5-1, the J gene TRBJ2-5, with a tentative D call TRBD2 (6 bases). This CDR3 contains 13 residues. Per germline, CDR1 SGHRS and CDR2 YFSETQ. Trimming removed 5 bases at V and 5 bases at J, with 13 bases between. The CDR3 loop is CASRENRGETQYF. The CDR3 DNA reads as TGCGCCAGCAGAGAGAATCGGGGGGAGACCCAGTACTTC.

The chain is built from TRBV7-6 and TRBJ2-1; the D gene is possibly TRBD2 (5 bases). V shed 1 base and J shed 8 bases, with 18 bases lying between them. The CDR3 totals 16 residues. Looked up from germline, CDR1 is SGHVS and CDR2 is FNYEAQ. CDR3 in amino acids: CASSLVSAGGTDEQFF. CDR3 bases: TGTGCCAGCAGCTTAGTTTCTGCAGGAGGTACGGATGAGCAGTTCTTC.

This clonotype was seen only a few times. The chain links TRBV11-2 to TRBJ2-2; no reliable D call. V lost 2 bases, J lost 4 bases, and 8 bases lay in between. The CDR3 has 14 amino acids. Germline CDR1 and CDR2: SGHAT and FQNNGV. CDR3 DNA: TGTGCCAGCAGCTTAAGTCTGGGCACCGGGGAGCTGTTTTTT. It translates to CASSLSLGTGELFF.

The rearrangement uses TRBV12-3 or TRBV12-4 and TRBJ2-5; 10 nucleotides line up with TRBD2. The CDR3 covers 14 residues. J lost 5 bases, V lost 4 bases, and 4 bases had no gene match. The CDR3 here is CASSSSGGSETQYF. The CDR3 nucleotides read TGTGCCAGCAGTTCTAGCGGGGGTTCGGAGACCCAGTACTTC.

This clonotype was seen ten or more times. The chain recombines TRBV7-2 with TRBJ2-4; D gene unclear. CDR1 is SGHTA and CDR2 is FQGNSA in the germline V gene. CDR3 length: 11 amino acids. Trimming took off 3 bases at V and 3 bases at J, with 0 bases between the two ends. CDR3 DNA: TGTGCCAGCAGCTTCAAAAACATTCAGTACTTC. It specifies CASSFKNIQYF.

The rearrangement uses TRBV3-1 and TRBJ2-1; maybe TRBD2 (6 bases). The germline V gene has CDR1 LGHDT and CDR2 YNNKEL (reference sequence). Deletions cut 2 bases from V and 4 bases from J, with 12 bases between. CDR3 length: 15 amino acids. The CDR3 nucleotides are TGTGCCAGCAGCCAATACGGGGCGGGATACAATGAGCAGTTCTTC. Its protein is CASSQYGAGYNEQFF.

This clonotype was seen repeatedly, ten times or more. The rearrangement links TRBV6-5 to TRBJ2-7; 7 nucleotides agree with TRBD1. This CDR3 has 15 amino acids. Germline values: CDR1 MNHEY, CDR2 SVGAGI. The V and J ends lost 2 bases and 1 base, in that order; junction bases with no gene match: 5. The CDR3 sequence: CASSYPGTASYEQYF. The DNA for the CDR3 is TGTGCCAGCAGTTACCCCGGGACAGCATCCTACGAGCAGTACTTC.